What follows describes a single T cell receptor beta chain. Its specificity is unknown. The data are from a study of OX40 agonist ivuxolimab in advanced cancers. Overall study: Patients were treated with ivuxolimab, an agonistic anti-OX40 (CD134) antibody. Whole-study findings and limits: Among T cells, CD8+ cells averaged more expanded clones than CD4+ cells. Determination of antigen specificity was not performed for the expanded peripheral T cells.

V shed 7 bases and J shed 5 bases, with 18 bases lying between them. Germline V gene sequence: CDR1 ENHRY, CDR2 SYGVKD. The CDR3 covers 15 residues. Cycle 7 day 1, cycle 4 day 1, and baseline were the timepoints at which blood was sampled. The method was immunoSEQ multiplex PCR; TCRdb's version includes in-frame clones alone and lacks a portion of them. This sample has tens of thousands of clones, with about 82% found just once. The sequence derives from an adult with an advanced solid tumor such as melanoma, head and neck, liver or kidney cancer. Sequenced material: CD4+ or CD8+ T cells sorted from blood, taken in a trial of the OX40 agonist ivuxolimab. The chain couples TRBV10-3 to TRBJ2-1, with a tentative D call TRBD1 (6 bases). As DNA, the CDR3 is TGTGCCATCACCTACGACAGGATTATGCACAATGAGCAGTTCTTC. It encodes CAITYDRIMHNEQFF.